This T cell receptor (beta chain) was observed in a study of CD8+CD57+ T cells in acquired aplastic anemia. Study-wide context: Mean DNA quantity obtained from sorted CD4+ and CD8+ cells was 2.5 to 4 ug. Overall study results and limits: The number of CD8+ CDR3 sequences shared by patients and controls was twenty-nine.

It was patients with CD8+CD57+ cell expansion by flow cytometry who were chosen for sequencing. Among the patients, all had severe acquired aplastic anemia. There was no therapy given to any patient before the blood sampling took place. This clonotype has only one observation. Its cognate antigen is unknown. Genomic DNA served as template for TCR beta VDJ and CDR3 profiling. TCRdb independently ran MiXCR on the reads; one entry per CDR3 protein. The repertoire holds 150,000 to 200,000 distinct CDR3 sequences, with around 45% as singletons. The V gene's germline CDR1 is SGHVS and CDR2 FNYEAQ. V was pared by 0 bases and J by 8 bases, with 16 bases between. CDR3 length: 15 residues.

Sequencing was done on a sample of sorted CD4+, CD8+, or CD8+CD57+ T cells (not recorded which) from PBMCs. This TCR was sampled from a human donor with aplastic anemia. The chain uses TRBV7-6 and TRBJ1-2; TRBD1 might be the D (5 bases). CDR3 residues: CASSLAPRGAEGYTF. Here the CDR3 DNA reads TGTGCCAGCAGCTTAGCGCCAAGGGGCGCGGAGGGCTACACCTTC.